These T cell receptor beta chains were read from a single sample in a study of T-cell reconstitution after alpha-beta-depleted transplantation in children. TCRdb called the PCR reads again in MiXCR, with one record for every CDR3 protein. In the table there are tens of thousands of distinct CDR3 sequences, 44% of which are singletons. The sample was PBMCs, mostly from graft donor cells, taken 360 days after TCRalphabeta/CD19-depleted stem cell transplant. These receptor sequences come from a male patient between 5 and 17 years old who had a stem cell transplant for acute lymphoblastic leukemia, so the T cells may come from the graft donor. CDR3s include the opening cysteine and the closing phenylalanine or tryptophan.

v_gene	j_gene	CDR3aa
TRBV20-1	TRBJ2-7	CSAGTDRFYEQYF
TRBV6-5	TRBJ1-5	CASSYGSQPQHF
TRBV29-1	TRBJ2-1	CSVEGGVGNNEQFF
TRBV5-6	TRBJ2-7	CASSGGGSILYEQYF
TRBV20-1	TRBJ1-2	CSARDRLWDGYTF
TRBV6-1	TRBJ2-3	CASSPLQGRLSDTQYF
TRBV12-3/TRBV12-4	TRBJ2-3	CASSSDRGLTDTQYF
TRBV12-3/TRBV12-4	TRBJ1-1	CASSFDQGESTEAFF
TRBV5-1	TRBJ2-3	CASSTLLKGTDTQYF
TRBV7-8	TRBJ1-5	CASSLVTGPQHF
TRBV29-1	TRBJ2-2	CSGSGRNTGELFF
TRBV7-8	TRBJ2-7	CASSFRTSGPYEQYF
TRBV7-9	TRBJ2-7	CASSLQGALSYEQYF
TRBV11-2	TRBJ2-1	CASSSELAGNNEQFF
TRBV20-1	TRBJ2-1	CSIQDMVQFF
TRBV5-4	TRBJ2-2	CASGGRTLGTGELFF
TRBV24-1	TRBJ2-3	CATSDLGTGEDTQYF
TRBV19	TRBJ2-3	CASSPSGGALDTQYF
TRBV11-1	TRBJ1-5	CASSLEAGGPHYSNQPQHF
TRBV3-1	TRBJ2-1	CASSQGTSVVAGGEQFF
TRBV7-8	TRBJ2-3	CASSGRQGRADTQYF
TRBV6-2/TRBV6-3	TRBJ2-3	CASSPGAGGPLRDTQYF
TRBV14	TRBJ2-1	CASSRTGWIFSYEQFF
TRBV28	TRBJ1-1	CASGWIDTEAFF
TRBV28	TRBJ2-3	CASSLYSGTGALSTDTQYF
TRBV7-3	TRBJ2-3	CASSPQGLAGDTQYF
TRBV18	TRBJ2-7	CASSPPGGERSSYEQYF
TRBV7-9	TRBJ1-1	CASSTQGIEAFF
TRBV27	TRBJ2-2	CASSLFGTGELFF
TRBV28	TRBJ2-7	CASSLLGEQYF
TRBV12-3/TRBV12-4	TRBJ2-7	CASSLGWTVSYEQYF
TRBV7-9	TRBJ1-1	CASSQGGTEAFF
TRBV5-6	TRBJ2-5	CASSWAVQETQYF
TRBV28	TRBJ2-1	CASSLTGNEQFF
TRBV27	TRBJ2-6	CASSWTGLLGGANVLTF
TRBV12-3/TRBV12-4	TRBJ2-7	CASSPSDSYEQYF
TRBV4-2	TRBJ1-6	CASSQGSGQGNSPLHF
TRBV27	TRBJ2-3	CASSFYGSTDTQYF
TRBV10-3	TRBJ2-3	CAIRGGHTDTQYF
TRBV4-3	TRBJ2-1	CASSPRTSGGVGSYNEQFF
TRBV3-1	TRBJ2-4	CASSHASGRALGNIQYF
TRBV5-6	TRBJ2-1	CASSLEESEQFF